The 20 T cell receptor beta chains below come from one sample, sequenced in a study of blood T cell repertoires in COVID-19. The repertoire was sequenced with immunoSEQ multiplex PCR; TCRdb's copy has only in-frame clones and lacks some. This table holds 400,000 to 500,000 clones, around nine tenths found once. Source material: PBMCs or T cells enriched from blood (not recorded which). The source is a woman aged 18-29 years who had been exposed to COVID-19.

The chain links TRBV28 to TRBJ1-2; 8 nucleotides agree with TRBD1. The CDR3 runs to 13 residues. Germline V gene lookup returns CDR1 MDHEN and CDR2 SYDVKM. V dropped 6 bases and J dropped 2; count of bases not matched to a gene: 2. The CDR3 nucleotides read TGTGCCAGCAGGGGGACAGGAAACTATGGCTACACCTTC. It is translated as CASRGTGNYGYTF.

This chain uses TRBV29-1 with TRBJ2-7; TRBD2 might be the D (5 bases). This CDR3 contains 13 residues. V lost 4 bases and J lost 2, with 12 bases in between. Germline V gives CDR1 SQVTM, CDR2 ANQGSEA. The CDR3 protein is CSVGPGSPYEQYF. For the CDR3, the DNA is TGCAGCGTTGGGCCGGGGTCACCCTACGAGCAGTACTTC.

The J gene is TRBJ1-2, the V gene TRBV19; D unresolved. Germline V gives CDR1 LNHDA, CDR2 SQIVND (reference sequence). This CDR3 has 14 residues. Trimming stripped 7 bases from V and 5 bases from J, with 17 bases between. In DNA, the CDR3 is TGTGCCAGTACCGACCTTCCCTCCGGGTATGGCTACACCTTC. Translation gives CASTDLPSGYGYTF.

The count of this clone is one. The chain recombines TRBV27 with TRBJ2-5; the match to TRBD1 covers 8 bases. The ends lost 3 bases at V and 3 bases at J; junction bases unmatched: 12. This CDR3 has 17 residues. The germline CDR1 and CDR2 sequences are MNHEY and SMNVEV (reference sequence). The CDR3 here is CASSFRTGTVVKETQYF. Here the CDR3 DNA reads TGTGCCAGCAGTTTTAGGACAGGGACGGTAGTAAAAGAGACCCAGTACTTC.

This clone was observed a few times. This chain connects TRBV28 to TRBJ1-5, with 7 bases that match TRBD1. The ends lost 5 bases at V and 4 bases at J; junction bases unmatched: 8. Looked up from germline, CDR1 is MDHEN and CDR2 is SYDVKM. CDR3 length: 15 amino acids. The CDR3 nucleotides are TGTGCCAGCAGTCTAGAGGGGGCAAGAAATCAGCCCCAGCATTTT. Translation: CASSLEGARNQPQHF.

This chain joins TRBV19 and TRBJ1-6; D is ambiguous. CDR3 length equals 19 residues. V was pared by 2 bases and J by 10 bases, with 27 bases between. Germline CDR1 LNHDA, CDR2 SQIVND (reference sequence). CDR3 region: CASSISGPPRGLGGSPLHF. CDR3 nucleotide sequence: TGTGCCAGTAGTATATCGGGCCCTCCGAGAGGGCTCGGAGGATCACCCCTCCACTTT.

The J gene is TRBJ2-2, the V gene TRBV7-3, with 7 bases that match TRBD2. Trimming cost V 5 bases and J 6 bases; bases outside gene matches: 9. Germline-derived CDR1 and CDR2 are SGHTA and FQGTGA. The CDR3 is 15 residues long. In DNA, the CDR3 is TGTGCCAGCAGCAGCGGGACTTTCTTATCCGGGGAGCTGTTTTTT. It encodes CASSSGTFLSGELFF.

The chain has TRBV3-1 (or the pseudogene TRBV3-2) and TRBJ1-1, with 9 bases that match TRBD1. The CDR3 is 15 amino acids. After removal of 2 bases from V and 4 bases from J, the junction contained 5 bases not matched to a gene. CDR1 and CDR2 from the germline V gene are LGHDT and YNNKEL (reference sequence). The CDR3 DNA reads TGTGCCAGCAGCCAACCCGGGACAGGGATCACTGAAGCTTTCTTT. As protein: CASSQPGTGITEAFF.

The sample holds one count of this clone. The J gene is TRBJ2-7, the V gene TRBV28; no definite D call. Trimming pared 2 bases from V and 6 bases from J, leaving 5 bases between. The length of the CDR3 is 11 residues. Per the germline V gene, CDR1 is MDHEN and CDR2 is SYDVKM. The CDR3 nucleotides read TGTGCCAGCAGTTTAAATCGCGAGCAGTACTTC. This gives the protein CASSLNREQYF.

In this sample, this clone turned up once. This CDR3 is CASSIFSGRVANTGELFF. The CDR3 DNA follows: TGTGCCAGCAGCATATTTAGCGGGAGGGTCGCGAACACCGGGGAGCTGTTTTTT. The chain uses TRBV7-9 and TRBJ2-2, with 11 bases fitting TRBD2. Germline CDR1 SEHNR, CDR2 FQNEAQ (reference sequence). This CDR3 comprises 18 residues. V was clipped by 5 bases and J by 0 bases; unmatched bases: 8.

The rearrangement links TRBV28 to TRBJ2-1; 11 bases align to TRBD2. The CDR3 loop spans 15 amino acids. Germline V gene lookup returns CDR1 MDHEN and CDR2 SYDVKM. V lost 6 bases and J lost 7; bases outside the gene matches: 8. CDR3 in amino acids: CASRRGLAGGNEQFF. CDR3 bases: TGTGCCAGCAGAAGAGGGCTAGCGGGAGGTAATGAGCAGTTCTTC.

This clone was counted a single time. The chain is built from TRBV29-1 and TRBJ2-1; D perhaps matches TRBD2 (5 bases). Germline CDR1 is SQVTM and CDR2 is ANQGSEA. The CDR3 has 13 amino acids. The V gene lost 3 bases and the J gene lost 3 bases, with 9 bases spanning the gap. The CDR3 bases are TGCAGCGTTGACGGGGAACTCTACAATGAGCAGTTCTTC. This codes for CSVDGELYNEQFF.

This clone was detected many times. CDR3 DNA sequence: TGCGCCAGCAGCCAACCGGACAGGGGGGTCTACGAGCAGTACTTC. This sequence encodes CASSQPDRGVYEQYF. V gene TRBV4-1 combines with J gene TRBJ2-7; TRBD1 aligns across 10 bases. The CDR3 is 15 residues long. Trimming cost V 2 bases and J 3 bases; bases outside gene matches: 4. Germline V CDR1 and CDR2: MGHRA, YSYEKL.

This clone has just one count. The CDR3: CASSIMWREGPYEQYF. The CDR3 region has the DNA TGTGCCAGTAGTATAATGTGGCGGGAGGGCCCCTACGAGCAGTACTTC. This rearrangement joins TRBV19 to TRBJ2-7; 9 nucleotides agree with TRBD2. Germline trimming cut 2 bases from V and 2 bases from J; bases unmatched to any gene: 7. This CDR3 region has 16 residues. CDR1 and CDR2 from the germline V gene are LNHDA and SQIVND (reference sequence).

This chain connects TRBV9 to TRBJ1-2; D is unclear. From germline, CDR1 is SGDLS and CDR2 YYNGEE. The CDR3 covers 14 residues. The ends were cut back, 5 bases at V and 1 base at J, with 12 bases in the middle. As DNA, the CDR3 is TGTGCCAGCAGGGCGGAACTCGGTAACTATGGCTACACCTTC. It yields the protein CASRAELGNYGYTF.

V gene TRBV24-1 combines with J gene TRBJ2-1; D call uncertain. Per the germline V gene, CDR1 is KGHDR and CDR2 is SFDVKD. The CDR3 consists of 12 residues. Trimming cost V 6 bases and J 7 bases, with 9 bases left between them. The CDR3 nucleotides read TGTGCCACCAGTTCCGGGTTGAATGAGCAGTTCTTC. Its translation is CATSSGLNEQFF.

CDR3 amino acids: CASSPPRTGGGEKLFF. CDR3 nucleotide sequence: TGTGCCAGCAGCCCTCCGAGGACAGGGGGTGGTGAAAAACTGTTTTTT. The chain joins TRBV3-1 (or the pseudogene TRBV3-2) to TRBJ1-4, with 10 bases identical to TRBD1. Germline V gene sequence: CDR1 LGHDT, CDR2 YNNKEL (reference sequence). The CDR3 is made up of 16 amino acids. J was trimmed by 7 bases and V by 4 bases; bases with no gene match: 9.

This chain links TRBV4-2 with TRBJ2-6; D is possibly TRBD2 (8 bases). V dropped 4 bases and J dropped 1 base, with 17 bases sitting between them. CDR1 and CDR2 (germline): LGHNA, YNFKEQ. The CDR3 is 18 residues long. In nucleotides, the CDR3 is TGTGCCAGCAGCCCCTCGGGAGGGGGCAAGTCTGGGGCCAACGTCCTGACTTTC. Translated: CASSPSGGGKSGANVLTF.

The chain links TRBV3-1 (or the pseudogene TRBV3-2) to TRBJ2-5; maybe TRBD2 (6 bases). Trimming cost V 1 base and J 5 bases, with 8 bases left between them. Germline lookup yields CDR1 LGHDT and CDR2 YNNKEL (reference sequence). The CDR3 is 13 amino acids. The chain's CDR3 is CASSQGGRETQYF. As DNA, the CDR3 is TGTGCCAGCAGCCAAGGGGGGAGGGAGACCCAGTACTTC.

This clone appeared a few times. The chain recombines TRBV11-2 with TRBJ2-2; TRBD2 matches at 11 bases. Trimming at V came to 4 bases and at J to 3 bases, leaving 1 base not matched to a gene. Germline assignment: CDR1 SGHAT and CDR2 FQNNGV. The CDR3 has 15 residues. In nucleotides, the CDR3 is TGTGCCAGCAGCTGGACTAGCGGGTACACCGGGGAGCTGTTTTTT. Translation: CASSWTSGYTGELFF.